The 13 T cell receptor beta chains presented below share a single source sample, sequenced in a study of blood T cells in healthy people across ages. For the second PCR, which ran for about 6 to 11 cycles, a sample-barcoded 5' primer and a J-beta primer mix were used. TCRdb called the 5' RACE reads again in MiXCR, with one record for every CDR3 protein. The sample has hundreds of thousands of distinct CDR3 sequences, around 28% seen once. The sample taken for sequencing was blood. The receptor source for this set is a woman older than 75 in good health.

This clonotype occurred many times. The V gene is TRBV20-1, the J gene TRBJ2-1; a weak D match, TRBD2 (5 bases). V gave up 1 base and J gave up 0 bases, with 10 bases separating them. This CDR3 region has 15 residues. The V gene's germline CDR1 is DFQATT and CDR2 SNEGSKA (reference sequence). CDR3 sequence: CSARGPAASYNEQFF. CDR3 in DNA: TGCAGTGCTAGAGGGCCAGCGGCCTCCTACAATGAGCAGTTCTTC.

In this sample, this clonotype turned up once. The gene calls are TRBV30 and TRBJ1-2; 9 bases align to TRBD1. CDR1 GTSNPN and CDR2 SVGIG come from the germline V gene (reference sequence). The J segment lost 4 bases and the V segment lost 2 bases, leaving 5 bases of the junction unmatched. The CDR3 contains 14 residues. The CDR3 coding sequence is TGTGCCTGGAGTAAGGACAGGGGAGGCTATGGCTACACCTTC. Translating it yields CAWSKDRGGYGYTF. Combining the CDR3 with reference TRBV30 and TRBJ1-2 gives the whole variable domain SQTIHQWPATLVQPVGSPLSLECTVEGTSNPNLYWYRQAAGRGLQLLFYSVGIGQISSEVPQNLSASRPQDRQFILSSKKLLLSDSGFYLCAWSKDRGGYGYTFGSGTRLTVV.

The rearrangement joins TRBV5-5 to TRBJ2-2; D is unclear. V gave up 3 bases and J gave up 6 bases, with 6 bases separating them. Per germline, CDR1 SGHKS and CDR2 YYEKEE (reference sequence). This CDR3 is 12 amino acids long. CDR3 sequence reads: CASSYVPGELFF. CDR3 nucleotides: TGTGCCAGCAGCTACGTCCCCGGGGAGCTGTTTTTT. The variable domain in full, completed from reference TRBV5-5 and TRBJ2-2, reads DAGVTQSPTHLIKTRGQQVTLRCSPISGHKSVSWYQQVLGQGPQFIFQYYEKEERGRGNFPDRFSARQFPNYSSELNVNALLLGDSALYLCASSYVPGELFFGEGSRLTVL.

The table lists this clonotype with many counts. The rearrangement uses TRBV7-2 and TRBJ2-1; weak D call: TRBD1 (5 bases). V was pared by 2 bases and J by 3 bases, with 11 bases between. CDR1 is SGHTA and CDR2 is FQGNSA in the germline V gene. The CDR3 spans 15 residues. CDR3 loop: CASSLRSQGYNEQFF. CDR3 in DNA: TGTGCCAGCAGCTTAAGGAGCCAGGGCTACAATGAGCAGTTCTTC.

With respect to this clonotype: Given a much more abundant clone one base away, this may be a read error. This chain joins TRBV4-2 and TRBJ2-1, with 7 bases lining up with TRBD2. Near its end, the DNA agrees better with TRBJ2-7, so the J call may be wrong. The CDR3 is made up of 15 amino acids. Germline V gives CDR1 LGHNA, CDR2 YNFKEQ. The CDR3 DNA reads TGTGCCAGCAACTGGAGCGGGGACTCCTACAATGAGCAGTACTTC. This sequence encodes CASNWSGDSYNEQYF.

The table lists this clonotype with a few counts. This rearrangement joins TRBV20-1 to TRBJ2-2; D may be TRBD1 (5 bases). This CDR3 has 13 residues. CDR1 is DFQATT and CDR2 is SNEGSKA in the germline V gene (reference sequence). With 5 bases removed from V and 6 bases from J, the gap between germline ends came to 13 bases. In nucleotides, the CDR3 is TGCAGTGCTGGTCAGGGTTTGGCCGGGGAGCTGTTTTTT. This codes for CSAGQGLAGELFF.

This clonotype was recorded a few times. This chain uses TRBV12-3 or TRBV12-4 with TRBJ1-2, with D possibly TRBD1 on 5 matching bases. The CDR3 consists of 13 residues. V gave up 6 bases and J gave up 4 bases, with 12 bases separating them. The CDR3 nucleotides are TGTGCCAGCAGGGGGGACCTTATCTATGGCTACACCTTC. This sequence encodes CASRGDLIYGYTF.

Worth noting for this clonotype: This may be a read error, as it is one base from a much larger clone. The CDR3, as DNA: TGCGCCAGCAGCGAGGGGTCGGGTAGCAATCAGTCCCAGCATTTT. Its translation is CASSEGSGSNQSQHF. The chain combines TRBV5-1 with TRBJ1-5, with D tentatively TRBD1 (5 bases). This CDR3 comprises 15 residues. Germline CDR1 SGHRS, CDR2 YFSETQ.

As for this clonotype: Because the CDR3 is missing its conserved closing phenylalanine or tryptophan, this is likely a read error. No DNA is shown, since the ends of the CDR3 on it are uncertain; the CDR3 is the one TCRdb lists. The chain has TRBV7-2 and TRBJ2-1; the table's D call TRBD2 went unverified against the DNA. The germline CDR1 and CDR2 sequences are SGHTA and FQGNSA. The CDR3 sequence runs 11 residues, both termini included. The CDR3 loop is CASSRVSSRVP.

This clonotype was seen a few times. A read error may explain this, as a much larger clone is one base away. The chain joins TRBV5-5 to TRBJ2-7; the D gene is possibly TRBD2 (5 bases). The V end was cut by 1 base, the J end by 6 bases, with 20 bases between. Germline V lookup: CDR1 SGHKS, CDR2 YYEKEE (reference sequence). The CDR3 is 16 residues long. The CDR3 loop is CASSLQIYGSGGEQYF. The CDR3 region has the DNA TGTGCCAGCAGCTTGCAGATTTACGGGTCCGGAGGCGAGCAGTACTTC.

This clonotype was seen many times. The J gene is TRBJ2-7, the V gene TRBV30; D gene uncertain. V lost 0 bases and J lost 2, with 11 bases in between. This CDR3 is built from 14 residues. Germline V gene lookup returns CDR1 GTSNPN and CDR2 SVGIG (reference sequence). The CDR3 reads CAWSVFPLAYEQYF. The CDR3 DNA follows: TGTGCCTGGAGTGTATTTCCTCTGGCCTACGAGCAGTACTTC.

The sample holds many counts of this clonotype. This chain links TRBV4-3 with TRBJ2-7; D perhaps matches TRBD2 (5 bases). Looked up from germline, CDR1 is LGHNA and CDR2 is YSLEER. The CDR3 loop spans 15 amino acids. V was clipped by 0 bases and J by 5 bases, with 14 bases between them. The DNA of the CDR3 is TGCGCCAGCAGCCAAGATTCGACGTTCGGGAACGAGCAGTACTTC. Translating it yields CASSQDSTFGNEQYF.

Many counts were recorded for this clonotype. This chain connects TRBV2 to TRBJ2-1; perhaps TRBD1 as D (7 bases). The CDR3 extends over 13 amino acids. The germline V gene encodes CDR1 SNHLY and CDR2 FYNNEI. V lost 10 bases, J lost 5 bases, and 15 bases lay in between. In DNA form, the CDR3 reads TGTGCCAAACGGAGGGGGCCTAACAATGAGCAGTTCTTC. It is translated as CAKRRGPNNEQFF.